At least ten counts were recorded for the clone carrying this TCR beta chain. This specimen belongs to a study of blood T cell repertoires in COVID-19. Germline loops: CDR1 LGHNT, CDR2 FRNRAP. V lost 4 bases to trimming and J lost 4 bases; unmatched junction nucleotides: 20. This CDR3 is built from 20 residues. Clones were sequenced by immunoSEQ multiplex PCR, and TCRdb holds only the in-frame ones, with some missing. The sample contains a few hundred thousand clones, over 75% of which appear only once. The specimen was peripheral blood. The V call is TRBV12-5, the J call TRBJ1-5; TRBD1 aligns across 9 bases. The source of this sequence is a human donor in a cohort sampled during active COVID-19. The CDR3 region is CASGWVQGGTGSSKNQPQHF. The DNA for the CDR3 is TGTGCTAGTGGTTGGGTGCAGGGAGGGACAGGGAGTTCAAAGAATCAGCCCCAGCATTTT.